Shown below are 12 T cell receptor beta chains from a single sample sequenced in a study of blood T cell repertoires in COVID-19. Here immunoSEQ multiplex PCR was the method, and the copy in TCRdb shows in-frame clones only, minus some. The repertoire includes roughly 80,000 clones, approximately 90% of them detected once, and roughly 5.3% sits in the top ten. What was sequenced was peripheral blood. These receptors were obtained from a woman older than 75 with active or convalescent COVID-19.

The chain has TRBV30 and TRBJ1-3; 7 bases match TRBD1. Germline V gene sequence: CDR1 GTSNPN, CDR2 SVGIG (reference sequence). Trimming took 3 bases from V and 4 from J; bases not matched to a gene: 3. The CDR3 sequence is 13 residues long. This chain's CDR3 is CAWRGQMGNTIYF. Here the CDR3 DNA reads TGTGCCTGGAGGGGACAGATGGGAAACACCATATATTTT.

The chain recombines TRBV28 with TRBJ1-4, with 9 nucleotides matching TRBD1. V shed 3 bases and J 8 bases; nucleotides not matched to a gene: 7. This CDR3 contains 15 residues. Germline CDR1 is MDHEN and CDR2 is SYDVKM. The DNA for the CDR3 is TGTGCCAGCAGTTTGTGGGGACAGGGTAGGGAAAAACTGTTTTTT. Translation: CASSLWGQGREKLFF. Full variable domain (rest looked up from reference TRBV28 and TRBJ1-4): DVKVTQSSRYLVKRTGEKVFLECVQDMDHENMFWYRQDPGLGLRLIYFSYDVKMKEKGDIPEGYSVSREKKERFSLILESASTNQTSMYLCASSLWGQGREKLFFGSGTQLSVL.

The gene calls are TRBV7-2 and TRBJ2-2, with a tentative D call TRBD1 (6 bases). This CDR3 has 15 residues. Germline CDR1 reads SGHTA; CDR2 reads FQGNSA. V was cut by 3 bases and J by 5 bases, with 13 bases left in between. CDR3 sequence (DNA): TGTGCCAGCAGCTTCAGGGGCGCAGGAACCGGGGAGCTGTTTTTT. It codes for CASSFRGAGTGELFF.

The V and J genes are TRBV27 and TRBJ2-7; 8 nucleotides align to TRBD2. This CDR3 contains 18 residues. CDR1 is MNHEY and CDR2 is SMNVEV in the germline V gene (reference sequence). V was pared by 2 bases and J by 5 bases, with 17 bases of the junction left unmatched. CDR3 sequence reads: CASSLKGSGRRVGDEQYF. In nucleotides, the CDR3 is TGTGCCAGCAGTTTAAAGGGCAGCGGGAGACGAGTCGGCGACGAGCAGTACTTC.

This chain connects TRBV27 to TRBJ2-2, with D possibly TRBD1 on 7 matching bases. CDR1 is MNHEY and CDR2 is SMNVEV in the germline V gene (reference sequence). V lost 3 bases and J lost 5, with 13 bases in between. The CDR3 length is 15 residues. CDR3 DNA: TGTGCCAGCAGTTTCGACAGGGCGGGAACCGGGGAGCTGTTTTTT. Translated, it gives CASSFDRAGTGELFF.

The chain couples TRBV7-2 to TRBJ1-2; no clear D. Trimming took 5 bases from V and 4 from J, leaving 14 bases between them. This CDR3 is built from 14 residues. Germline CDR1 SGHTA, CDR2 FQGNSA. This chain's CDR3 is CASSPPRAGYGYTF. CDR3 coding DNA: TGTGCCAGCAGCCCGCCGAGGGCAGGCTATGGCTACACCTTC.

The V and J genes are TRBV5-1 and TRBJ1-3; the D gene is possibly TRBD1 (5 bases). Trimming cost V 0 bases and J 0 bases, with 7 bases left between them. The CDR3 is 15 amino acids. The germline V gene has CDR1 SGHRS and CDR2 YFSETQ. CDR3 bases: TGCGCCAGCAGCTTGGTCCAGGGCTCTGGAAACACCATATATTTT. This encodes CASSLVQGSGNTIYF.

This clone was observed a handful of times. The V gene is TRBV7-2, the J gene TRBJ1-1, with TRBD1 as a possible D gene (5 bases). The CDR3 sequence is 12 residues long. Trimming removed 5 bases at V and 8 bases at J, with 12 bases between. Germline V gives CDR1 SGHTA, CDR2 FQGNSA. The CDR3 sequence is CASSREKGEAFF. The CDR3 bases are TGTGCCAGCAGCCGAGAAAAGGGGGAAGCTTTCTTT.

This chain connects TRBV7-2 to TRBJ1-1, with D unclear. The ends were cut back, 5 bases at V and 2 bases at J, with 9 bases in the middle. The germline gives CDR1 SGHTA, CDR2 FQGNSA. The CDR3 length is 13 residues. The CDR3 sequence: CASSPLANTEAFF. In DNA, the CDR3 is TGTGCCAGCAGCCCCCTGGCTAACACTGAAGCTTTCTTT.

In this sample, this clone turned up once. The chain recombines TRBV30 with TRBJ1-3; D uncertain. V lost 0 bases and J lost 4, with 19 bases in between. The CDR3 length is 17 residues. Germline CDR1 reads GTSNPN; CDR2 reads SVGIG (reference sequence). CDR3: CAWSVLDGPGSGNTIYF. CDR3 nucleotides: TGTGCCTGGAGTGTACTAGACGGCCCGGGGTCCGGAAACACCATATATTTT.

This chain connects TRBV5-1 to TRBJ2-1, with D tentatively TRBD2 (5 bases). Trimming left V 3 bases short and J 10 bases short, with 14 bases between. Germline V CDR1 and CDR2: SGHRS, YFSETQ. The CDR3 length is 13 residues. The CDR3 is CASSSDRETEQFF. The CDR3 region has the DNA TGCGCCAGCAGCTCTGACCGGGAAACCGAGCAGTTCTTC.

The J gene is TRBJ2-6, the V gene TRBV7-3, with TRBD1 matching 7 bases. V trimming: 4 bases; J trimming: 0 bases; junction bases outside the gene matches: 3. The germline V gene encodes CDR1 SGHTA and CDR2 FQGTGA. This CDR3 has 16 residues. This CDR3 is CASSSHRGSGANVLTF. The CDR3 DNA is TGTGCCAGCAGCTCCCACAGGGGCTCTGGGGCCAACGTCCTGACTTTC.